This T cell receptor (beta chain) comes out of a study of cytomegalovirus exposure and HLA in healthy donors. Study-wide findings and caveats: TCR beta chains numbering more than 150 were designated cytomegalovirus-associated. Researchers left out some V segments, among them TRBV6-2 and TRBV6-3, as indistinguishable. A prior analysis recorded that most TCR beta V segments were productive about 90% or about 30% of the time. Several of the most significant clusters appeared linked to common viral pathogens, based on a later analysis.

Use of 60 Vbeta and 13 Jbeta primers characterized the PCR. Sequenced by immunoSEQ multiplex PCR; TCRdb stores in-frame clones only, minus some. The sample carries some 100,000 clones, 60% to 80% recorded once. Concerning this clone itself: Its antigen is as yet unknown.

CDR1 and CDR2 from the germline V gene are LNHDA and SQIVND (reference sequence). This CDR3 comprises 15 residues. The V and J ends lost 9 bases and 3 bases, in that order; junction bases with no gene match: 8. The sample was PBMCs. The clonotype was recovered from a woman aged 18-29 years in good health and CMV-seropositive. The chain carries TRBV19 and TRBJ2-1; 10 nucleotides line up with TRBD2. The DNA for the CDR3 is TGTGCCAGCAAGCACGGGACTAGCGACTACAATGAGCAGTTCTTC. It translates to CASKHGTSDYNEQFF.